This TCR beta chain appears in the sequencing data of a study of T cell responses to AZD1222 COVID-19 vaccine. Across the study: Second doses that came at about 4 or about 12 weeks were put together.

Profiling relied on immunoSEQ multiplex PCR, and the TCRdb table lists in-frame clones only, not all of them. This table has approximately 130,000 clones, 93% appearing once. Regarding this clone: Its antigen remains unidentified.

The length of the CDR3 is 16 residues. CDR1 and CDR2 from the germline V gene are MGHRA and YSYEKL. V was clipped by 2 bases and J by 0 bases, with 10 bases between them. Study-wide results and limits: Increases in Spike-specific TCR breadth and depth were seen after two AZD1222 doses. The donor cohort was predominantly white British with a female majority, and clonal diversity may have been underestimated. Baseline seropositivity occurred in only a handful of AZD1222 recipients.

The chain couples TRBV4-1 to TRBJ2-2, with D uncertain. The sequence came from an adult in good health. This specimen consisted of peripheral blood, obtained on day 0 of AZD1222 vaccination. CDR3 DNA sequence: TGCGCCAGCAGCCAATTTCCTAGTCCGAACACCGGGGAGCTGTTTTTT. Encoded protein: CASSQFPSPNTGELFF.